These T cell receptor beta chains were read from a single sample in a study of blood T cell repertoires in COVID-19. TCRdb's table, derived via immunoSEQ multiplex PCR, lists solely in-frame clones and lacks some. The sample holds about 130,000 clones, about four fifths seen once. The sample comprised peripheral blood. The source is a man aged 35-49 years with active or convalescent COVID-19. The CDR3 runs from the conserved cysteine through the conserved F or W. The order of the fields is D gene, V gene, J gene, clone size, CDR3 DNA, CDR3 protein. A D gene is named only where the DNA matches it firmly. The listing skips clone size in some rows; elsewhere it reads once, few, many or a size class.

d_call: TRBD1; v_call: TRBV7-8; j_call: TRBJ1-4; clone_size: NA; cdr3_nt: TGTGCCAGCAGCTCGGTGGGACAGGGGAACGAAAAACTGTTTTTT; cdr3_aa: CASSSVGQGNEKLFF
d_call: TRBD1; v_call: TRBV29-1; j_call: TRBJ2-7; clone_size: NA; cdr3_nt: TGCAGCGCCCTACCACAGGGGCTCTACGAGCAGTACTTC; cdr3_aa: CSALPQGLYEQYF
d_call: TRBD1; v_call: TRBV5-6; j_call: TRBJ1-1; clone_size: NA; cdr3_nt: TGTGCCAGCACCAAACGCAGGGGGTACACTGAAGCTTTCTTT; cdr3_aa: CASTKRRGYTEAFF
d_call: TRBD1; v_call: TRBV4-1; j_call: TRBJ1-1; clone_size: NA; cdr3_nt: TGCGCCAGCAGCTCCGGGACAGTGAACACTGAAGCTTTCTTT; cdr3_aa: CASSSGTVNTEAFF
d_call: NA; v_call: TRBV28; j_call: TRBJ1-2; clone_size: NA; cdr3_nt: TGTGCCAGCAGTTTAGAGGGTAGGAATGGCTACACCTTC; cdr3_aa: CASSLEGRNGYTF
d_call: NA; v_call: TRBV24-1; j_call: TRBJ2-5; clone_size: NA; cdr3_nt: TGTGCCACCAGTGATTTAGAGTTCGGAGGCCAAGAGACCCAGTACTTC; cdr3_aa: CATSDLEFGGQETQYF
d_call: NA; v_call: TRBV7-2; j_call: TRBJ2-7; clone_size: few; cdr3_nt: TGTGCCAGCAGCCCCTATTTCTCCTACGAGCAGTACTTC; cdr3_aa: CASSPYFSYEQYF
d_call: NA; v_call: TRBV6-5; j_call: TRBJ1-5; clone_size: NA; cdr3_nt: TGTGCCAGCAGGAAGGGGGGGGATAGCAATCAGCCCCAGCATTTT; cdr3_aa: CASRKGGDSNQPQHF
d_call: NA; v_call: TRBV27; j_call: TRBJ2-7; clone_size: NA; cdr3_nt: TGTGCCAGCGCTTGGCAGGGGCCCTCCTACGAGCAGTACTTC; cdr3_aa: CASAWQGPSYEQYF
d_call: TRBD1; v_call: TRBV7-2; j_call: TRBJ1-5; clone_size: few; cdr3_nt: TGTGCCAGCAGCCCTGGACAGGGCGATCAGCCCCAGCATTTT; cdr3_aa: CASSPGQGDQPQHF